This T cell receptor beta chain stems from a study of blood T cell repertoires in COVID-19. Overall study: There were acute and convalescent COVID-19 samples, and they came from the United States, Italy and Spain.

With 6 bases removed from V and 1 base from J, the gap between germline ends came to 10 bases. The germline V gene encodes CDR1 GTSNPN and CDR2 SVGIG (reference sequence). The CDR3 has 12 residues. Here immunoSEQ multiplex PCR was the method, and the copy in TCRdb shows in-frame clones only, minus some. The data show about 480,000 clones, with around nine tenths seen just once and 1.5% to 2% held by the top ten. The clonotype was recovered from a woman aged 40 to 50 who had recovered from COVID-19. V and J are TRBV30 and TRBJ2-7, with no clear D. The sequencing input was PBMCs or T cells enriched from blood (not recorded which). The CDR3 loop is CACFSPSYEQYF. CDR3 DNA: TGTGCCTGTTTTAGCCCATCCTACGAGCAGTACTTC.